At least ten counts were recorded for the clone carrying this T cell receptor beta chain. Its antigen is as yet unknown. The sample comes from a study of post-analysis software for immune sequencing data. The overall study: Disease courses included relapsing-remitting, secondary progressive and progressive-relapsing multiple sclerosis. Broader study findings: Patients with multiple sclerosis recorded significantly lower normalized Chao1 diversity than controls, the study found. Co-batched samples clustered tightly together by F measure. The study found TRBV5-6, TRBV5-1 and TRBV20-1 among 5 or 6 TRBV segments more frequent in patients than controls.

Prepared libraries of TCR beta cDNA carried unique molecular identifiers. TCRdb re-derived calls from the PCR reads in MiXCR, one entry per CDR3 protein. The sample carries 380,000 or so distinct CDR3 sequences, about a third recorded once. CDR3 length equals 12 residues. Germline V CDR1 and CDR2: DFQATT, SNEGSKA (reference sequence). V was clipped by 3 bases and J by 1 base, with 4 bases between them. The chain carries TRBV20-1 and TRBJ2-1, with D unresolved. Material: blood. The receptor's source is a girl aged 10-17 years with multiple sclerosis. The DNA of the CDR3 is TGCAGTGCTAGCGGGTCCTACAATGAGCAGTTCTTC. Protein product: CSASGSYNEQFF.